This TCR beta chain stems from a study of T cell clones after liver transplantation. For the study at large: A pre-transplant mixed lymphocyte reaction with TCRbeta sequencing defined graft-donor-reactive clones followed in post-transplant blood. Tolerant meant at least one year fully off immunosuppression without liver enzymes above twice normal.

Germline V gene lookup returns CDR1 SGHNT and CDR2 YYREEE (reference sequence). Unmatched junction bases numbered 6, after V lost 7 bases and J lost 4 bases. This CDR3 is built from 13 residues. Measured with immunoSEQ multiplex PCR; TCRdb has only the in-frame clones, and not every one. The sample holds 45,000 to 55,000 clones, 65% to 85% seen once. The study, taken as a whole, reports: Conclusions were preliminary, with small, heterogeneous patient groups. A larger donor-reactive than third-party decline suggested partial antigen-specific deletion.

With regard to this clone: The antigen is not known.

The TCR originated in a human donor who received a liver transplant. The source material was CD4+ T cells from blood, sampled before liver transplant. The rearrangement uses TRBV5-4 and TRBJ2-3, with TRBD1 matching over 7 bases. CDR3 residues: CASGNQGADTQYF. The CDR3 bases are TGTGCCAGCGGGAACCAGGGGGCAGATACGCAGTATTTT.